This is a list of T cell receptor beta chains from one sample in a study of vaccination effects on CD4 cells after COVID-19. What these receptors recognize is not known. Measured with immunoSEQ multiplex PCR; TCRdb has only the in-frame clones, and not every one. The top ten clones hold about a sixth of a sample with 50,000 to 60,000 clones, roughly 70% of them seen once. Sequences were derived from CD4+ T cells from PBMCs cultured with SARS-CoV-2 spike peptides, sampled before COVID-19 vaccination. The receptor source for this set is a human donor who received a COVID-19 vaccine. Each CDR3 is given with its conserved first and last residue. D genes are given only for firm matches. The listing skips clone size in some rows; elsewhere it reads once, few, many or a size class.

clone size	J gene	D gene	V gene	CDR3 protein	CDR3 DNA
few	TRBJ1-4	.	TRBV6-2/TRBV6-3	CASSPGTPKATNEKLFF	TGTGCCAGCAGCCCTGGGACACCAAAAGCAACTAATGAAAAACTGTTTTTT
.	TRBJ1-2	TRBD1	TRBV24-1	CATSEGTGVYTF	TGTGCCACCAGTGAGGGGACAGGCGTCTACACCTTC
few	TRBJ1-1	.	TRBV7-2	CASSLIQGSNTEAFF	TGTGCCAGCAGCTTAATTCAGGGGTCGAACACTGAAGCTTTCTTT
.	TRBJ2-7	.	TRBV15	CATSRDHGRTYEQYF	TGTGCCACCAGCAGAGATCACGGCAGAACCTACGAGCAGTACTTC
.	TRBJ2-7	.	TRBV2	CASSETGRRVYEQYF	TGTGCCAGCAGTGAAACCGGCCGGAGGGTCTACGAGCAGTACTTC
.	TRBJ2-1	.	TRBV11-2	CASSLSGARNEQFF	TGTGCCAGCAGCTTGTCAGGGGCGCGTAATGAGCAGTTCTTC
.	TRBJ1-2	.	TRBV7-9	CASSYQRRALNGYTF	TGTGCCAGCAGCTACCAGCGCAGGGCTCTTAATGGCTACACCTTC
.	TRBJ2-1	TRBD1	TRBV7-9	CASSPGQGLKSYNEQFF	TGTGCCAGCAGCCCGGGACAGGGCCTGAAATCCTACAATGAGCAGTTCTTC
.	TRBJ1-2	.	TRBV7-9	CASSLATSGYTF	TGTGCCAGCAGCCTAGCGACAAGTGGCTACACCTTC
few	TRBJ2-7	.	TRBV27	CASSRFMGGYEQYF	TGTGCCAGCAGTAGATTTATGGGGGGCTACGAGCAGTACTTC
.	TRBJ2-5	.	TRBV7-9	CASSFGTRYQETQYF	TGTGCCAGCAGCTTCGGGACAAGATATCAAGAGACCCAGTACTTC
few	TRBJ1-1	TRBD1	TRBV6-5	CASRVKGQGNTEAFF	TGTGCCAGCAGAGTCAAGGGACAGGGGAACACTGAAGCTTTCTTT
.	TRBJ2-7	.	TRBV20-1	CSASVSYEQYF	TGCAGTGCTAGTGTCTCCTACGAGCAGTACTTC
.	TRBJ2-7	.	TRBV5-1	CASSRATGELAGDLF	TGCGCCAGCAGCCGGGCGACAGGGGAACTAGCGGGTGACCTATTC
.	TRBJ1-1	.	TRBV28	CASTLGVGLAFF	TGTGCCAGCACCCTTGGGGTGGGACTAGCTTTCTTT
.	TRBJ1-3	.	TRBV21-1	CASSKARTVGNTIYF	TGTGCCAGCAGCAAAGCCCGCACGGTAGGAAACACCATATATTTT
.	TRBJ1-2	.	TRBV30	CAWSRDRPRGYTF	TGTGCCTGGTCCCGGGACCGCCCCCGGGGCTACACCTTC
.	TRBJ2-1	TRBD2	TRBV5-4	CASSLGGGAYNEQFF	TGTGCCAGCAGCCTTGGCGGGGGGGCATACAATGAGCAGTTCTTC
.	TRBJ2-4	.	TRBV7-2	CASSPPGAVGAKNIQYF	TGTGCCAGCAGCCCCCCGGGGGCGGTGGGAGCCAAAAACATTCAGTACTTC
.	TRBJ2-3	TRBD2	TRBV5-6	CASCPASGALYTQYF	TGTGCCAGCTGCCCCGCTAGCGGTGCCTTATATACGCAGTATTTT
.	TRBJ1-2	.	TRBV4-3	CASSQDLRYGYTF	TGCGCCAGCAGCCAAGATCTTCGATATGGCTACACCTTC
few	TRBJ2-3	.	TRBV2	CASGWGTDTQYF	TGTGCCAGCGGGTGGGGTACAGATACGCAGTATTTT
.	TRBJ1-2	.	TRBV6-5	CASSTGYGYTF	TGTGCCAGCAGCACAGGCTATGGCTACACCTTC
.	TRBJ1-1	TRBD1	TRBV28	CASRRSGQGAFTEAFF	TGTGCCAGCAGAAGATCGGGACAGGGGGCGTTTACTGAAGCTTTCTTT
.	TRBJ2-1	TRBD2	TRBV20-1	CSASEGGTSGRYNEQFF	TGCAGTGCTAGTGAGGGGGGAACTAGCGGGAGGTACAATGAGCAGTTCTTC
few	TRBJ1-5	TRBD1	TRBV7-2	CASSLQGVGNQPQHF	TGTGCCAGCAGCCTACAGGGGGTAGGCAATCAGCCCCAGCATTTT